The present T cell receptor (beta chain) was sequenced within a study of blood T cell repertoires in COVID-19. V was pared by 0 bases and J by 6 bases, with 3 bases of the junction left unmatched. The CDR3 is made up of 16 amino acids. Germline V gene sequence: CDR1 SGHRS, CDR2 YFSETQ. Clones were sequenced by immunoSEQ multiplex PCR, and TCRdb holds only the in-frame ones, with some missing. The sample lists around 200,000 clones, approximately 84% occurring once. The chain combines TRBV5-1 with TRBJ2-1; 13 bases match TRBD2. The source is an older man with acute or convalescent COVID-19. Sequenced: peripheral blood. The CDR3: CASSLDRTSGSNEQFF. The CDR3 nucleotides read TGCGCCAGCAGCTTGGATCGGACTAGCGGGAGCAATGAGCAGTTCTTC.